This T cell receptor beta chain comes out of a study of blood T cell repertoires in COVID-19. Those who participated ranged in age from roughly 18 to 95 years and resided in about two dozen US areas. The study assigned cohorts using participant-reported clinical history. Cohort 3 donors counted as recovered after two negative PCRs, clearance, or resolved symptoms. Looked up from germline, CDR1 is MDHEN and CDR2 is SYDVKM. Unmatched junction bases numbered 4, after V lost 2 bases and J lost 5 bases. The CDR3 is 15 amino acids. In the original analysis: Amplification from reference gene primers served as the basis for estimated nucleated cell counts. Only in-frame clones appear in the TCRdb table, and some are missing; sequencing was by immunoSEQ multiplex PCR. V and J calls and clone size are those listed in that table; D and trimming were worked out from the DNA. Altogether 150,000 to 200,000 clones are present, roughly 87% being singletons, with the ten largest covering around 7%.

This clone has just a few counts. This clonotype was sampled from a woman between 45 and 65 years old who had recovered from COVID-19. The material sequenced was PBMCs or T cells enriched from blood (not recorded which). The chain is built from TRBV28 and TRBJ2-2; TRBD2 agrees at 8 bases. CDR3 in amino acids: CASSLAGGRTGELFF. DNA for the CDR3: TGTGCCAGCAGTTTAGCGGGAGGCAGGACCGGGGAGCTGTTTTTT.